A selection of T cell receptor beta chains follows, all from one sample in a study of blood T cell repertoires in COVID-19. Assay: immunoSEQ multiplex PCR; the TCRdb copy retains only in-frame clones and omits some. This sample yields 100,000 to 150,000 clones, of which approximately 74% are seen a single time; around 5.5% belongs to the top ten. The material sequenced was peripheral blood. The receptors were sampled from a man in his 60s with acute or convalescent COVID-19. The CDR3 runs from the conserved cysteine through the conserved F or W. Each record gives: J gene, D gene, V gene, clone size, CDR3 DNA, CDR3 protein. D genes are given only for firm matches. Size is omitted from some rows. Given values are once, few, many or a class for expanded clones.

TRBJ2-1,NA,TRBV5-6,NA,TGTGCCAGCAGCTTAGGGGAAAAAAGGCAGTTCTTC,CASSLGEKRQFF
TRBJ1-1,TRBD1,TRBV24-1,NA,TGTGCCACCAGTGGGACAGGGGGGAACACTGAAGCTTTCTTT,CATSGTGGNTEAFF
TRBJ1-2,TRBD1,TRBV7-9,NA,TGTGCCAGCCCGGAAGAGGGGGCCGGGTATGGCTACACCTTC,CASPEEGAGYGYTF
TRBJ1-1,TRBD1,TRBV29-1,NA,TGCAGCGCTGCGGACAGGGATGTTTTCTTT,CSAADRDVFF
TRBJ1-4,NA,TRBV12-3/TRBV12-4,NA,TGTGCCAGCAGTTTAGCGAGTTTCGGACTGTTTTTT,CASSLASFGLFF
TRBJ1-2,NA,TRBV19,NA,TGTGCCAGCACTCGATCACTTAACTATGGCTACACCTTC,CASTRSLNYGYTF
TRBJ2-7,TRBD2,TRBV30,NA,TGTGCCTGGGGTCCGGCTAGCGGGCAGTACTTC,CAWGPASGQYF
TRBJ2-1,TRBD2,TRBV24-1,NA,TGTGCCACCAGTGACGGGGGGGCCAATGAGCAGTTCTTC,CATSDGGANEQFF
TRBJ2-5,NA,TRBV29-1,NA,TGCAGCGGATCGGGGTACCAAGAGACCCAGTACTTC,CSGSGYQETQYF
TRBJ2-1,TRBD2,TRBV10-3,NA,TGTGCCATCAGCCCTAGCGGGGGATACAATGAGCAGTTCTTC,CAISPSGGYNEQFF
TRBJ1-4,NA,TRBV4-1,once,TGCGCCAGCAGTCTTTCCCGAGGAGATGAAAAACTGTTTTTT,CASSLSRGDEKLFF
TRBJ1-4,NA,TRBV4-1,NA,TGCGCCAGCAGCCAAGTCCGTAATGAAAAACTGTTTTTT,CASSQVRNEKLFF
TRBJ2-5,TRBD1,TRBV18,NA,TGTGCCAGCTCATTTCCGCCGGGACAGAAGAAAGAGACCCAGTACTTC,CASSFPPGQKKETQYF
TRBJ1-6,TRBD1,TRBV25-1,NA,TGTGCCAGTAAGGACAGGGAAGATTCACCCCTCCACTTT,CASKDREDSPLHF
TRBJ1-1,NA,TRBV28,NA,TGTGCCAGCACCGAGTATGGGGGGGCGAGTGAAGCTTTCTTT,CASTEYGGASEAFF
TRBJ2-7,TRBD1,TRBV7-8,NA,TGTGCCAGCAGGTTACAGGGGGGATTTGCCTACGAGCAGTACTTC,CASRLQGGFAYEQYF
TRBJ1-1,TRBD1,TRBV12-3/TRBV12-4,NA,TGTGCCAGCACCGACAGGGAGGACACTGAAGCTTTCTTT,CASTDREDTEAFF
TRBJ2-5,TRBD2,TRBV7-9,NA,TGTGCCAGCAGCCCCACGGGTGCGGGAGTAGGAGAGACCCAGTACTTC,CASSPTGAGVGETQYF
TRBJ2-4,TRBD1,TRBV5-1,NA,TGCGCCAGCTCCCATCCGGGACAGGGGAAAAACATTCAGTACTTC,CASSHPGQGKNIQYF
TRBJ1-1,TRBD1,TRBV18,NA,TGTGCCAGCTCGCAGGTTGCCCCGACAGGGGTGTTTGAAGCTTTCTTT,CASSQVAPTGVFEAFF
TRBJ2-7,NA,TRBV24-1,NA,TGTGCCACCAGTGACGGAGGGACAGTGACTACCTACGAGCAGTACTTC,CATSDGGTVTTYEQYF
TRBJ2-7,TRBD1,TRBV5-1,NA,TGCGCCAGCAGCTTGTGGGACAGGGGCTACGAGCAGTACTTC,CASSLWDRGYEQYF
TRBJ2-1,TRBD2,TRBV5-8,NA,TGTGCCAGCAGCTTGGGGGCGGCAGCGGGAGGAAATGAGCAGTTCTTC,CASSLGAAAGGNEQFF
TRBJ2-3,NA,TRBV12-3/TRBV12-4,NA,TGTGCCAGCAGTTTTAAGGGGGGGGATACGCAGTATTTT,CASSFKGGDTQYF
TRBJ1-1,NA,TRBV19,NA,TGTGCCAGTAGTACAGGGTGGACTGAAGCTTTCTTT,CASSTGWTEAFF
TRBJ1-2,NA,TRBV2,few,TGTGCCAGCAGTGACAGGGGTAACTATGGCTACACCTTC,CASSDRGNYGYTF
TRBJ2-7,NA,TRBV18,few,TGTGCCAGCTCACCATCAACTGGTTCCTCCTACGAGCAGTACTTC,CASSPSTGSSYEQYF
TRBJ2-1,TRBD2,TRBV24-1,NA,TGTGCCACCAGTGATTTGCGGGCGGGGGGAACTGAGCAGTTCTTC,CATSDLRAGGTEQFF
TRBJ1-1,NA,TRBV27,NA,TGTGCCAGCAGACTGAGACAGATGAACACTGAAGCTTTCTTT,CASRLRQMNTEAFF
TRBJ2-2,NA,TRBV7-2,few,TGTGCCAGCAGCTTCTTCGAGGACGGGGAGCTGTTTTTT,CASSFFEDGELFF
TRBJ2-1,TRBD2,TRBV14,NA,TGTGCCAGCAGCCAAGGGCTAGCGGGAGGAGGGGAGCAGTTCTTC,CASSQGLAGGGEQFF
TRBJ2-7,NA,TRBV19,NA,TGTGCCAGTAGTATCGGATTCGGGGGTTACGAGCAGTACTTC,CASSIGFGGYEQYF
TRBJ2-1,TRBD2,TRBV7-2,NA,TGTGCCAGCAGCTTGACTAGCGGGGGGGATGAGCAGTTCTTC,CASSLTSGGDEQFF
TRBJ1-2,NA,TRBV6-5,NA,TGTGCCAGCAGTTACGGTGGGGCCGTCGTTGCGAGTGGCTACACCTTC,CASSYGGAVVASGYTF
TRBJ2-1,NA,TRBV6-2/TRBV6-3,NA,TGTGCCAGCAGTTATGAGGAGGCGAGCTCCTACAATGAGCAGTTCTTC,CASSYEEASSYNEQFF
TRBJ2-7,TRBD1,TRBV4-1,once,TGCGCCAGCAGCCAAGATCCGGGACAGGGAGGTTTTATAGGGGAGCAGTACTTC,CASSQDPGQGGFIGEQYF
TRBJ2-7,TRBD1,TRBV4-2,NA,TGTGCCAGCAGCCAAGATGCGACAGGGCGAGCCCGCGAGCAGTACTTC,CASSQDATGRAREQYF
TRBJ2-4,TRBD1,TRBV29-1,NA,TGCAGCGCGGGGGCCGGGACAGGGGGCATTCAGTACTTC,CSAGAGTGGIQYF
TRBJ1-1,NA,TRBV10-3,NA,TGTGCCACCACGAACAGGGTGGGGGAAACTGAAGCTTTCTTT,CATTNRVGETEAFF
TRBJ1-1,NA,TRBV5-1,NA,TGCGCCAGCAGCTTGGGACCCAGCGGCACTGAAGCTTTCTTT,CASSLGPSGTEAFF
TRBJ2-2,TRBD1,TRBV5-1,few,TGCGCCAGCAGCGCACAGGGGGCCCCCGGGGAGCTGTTTTTT,CASSAQGAPGELFF
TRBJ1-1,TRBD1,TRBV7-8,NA,TGTGCCAGCAGCTTAGGGTGGACAGGAGACGAAGCTTTCTTT,CASSLGWTGDEAFF
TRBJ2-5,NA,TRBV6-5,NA,TGTGCCAGCAGGGCGGGACAGCCAGAGACCCAGTACTTC,CASRAGQPETQYF
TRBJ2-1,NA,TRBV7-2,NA,TGTGCCAGCAGCTTAGCGAGAACCAATGAGCAGTTCTTC,CASSLARTNEQFF
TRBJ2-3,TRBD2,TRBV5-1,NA,TGCGCCAGCAGCAGGGGTTCTAGCGGGAATGGAGATACGCAGTATTTT,CASSRGSSGNGDTQYF
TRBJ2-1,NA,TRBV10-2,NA,TGCGCCAGCAGTGAGGGCAGGGCTAGGAATGAGCAGTTCTTC,CASSEGRARNEQFF
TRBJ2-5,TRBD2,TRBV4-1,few,TGCGCCAGCAGCCAAGATTGGCGGGAGCGGTCGGAGACCCAGTACTTC,CASSQDWRERSETQYF
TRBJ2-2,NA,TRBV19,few,TGTGCCAGTAGTAGGGGAAATACAGGAGCGAACACCGGGGAGCTGTTTTTT,CASSRGNTGANTGELFF
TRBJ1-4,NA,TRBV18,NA,TGTGCCAGCTCACCTAGCCGGGGTAATGAAAAACTGTTTTTT,CASSPSRGNEKLFF
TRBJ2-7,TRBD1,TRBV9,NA,TGTGCCAGCAGCGTGGGGACAGGGATTTACGAGCAGTACTTC,CASSVGTGIYEQYF
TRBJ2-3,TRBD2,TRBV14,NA,TGTGCCAGCAGCCAAGGGAATAGCGGGAAAGATACGCAGTATTTT,CASSQGNSGKDTQYF
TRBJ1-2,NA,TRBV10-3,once,TGTGCCATCAGTGGTGGGCAGCCTGGCTACACCTTC,CAISGGQPGYTF
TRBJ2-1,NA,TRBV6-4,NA,TGTGCCAGCAGTGACTCGCTTCAGGGGATGCATGAGCAGTTCTTC,CASSDSLQGMHEQFF
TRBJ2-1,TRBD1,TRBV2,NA,TGTGCCAGCAGAACACACCGTTACGGGACAGGGGGCAATGAGCAGTTCTTC,CASRTHRYGTGGNEQFF
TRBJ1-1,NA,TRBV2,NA,TGTGCCAGCACCCCCGGGAGTAACACTGAAGCTTTCTTT,CASTPGSNTEAFF
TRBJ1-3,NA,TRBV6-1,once,TGTGCCAGCAGTGAGCCTCAGGTTTTCTCTGGAAACACCATATATTTT,CASSEPQVFSGNTIYF
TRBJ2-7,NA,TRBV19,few,TGTGCCAGTAGTATATCAGGGTGGACCTACGAGCAGTACTTC,CASSISGWTYEQYF
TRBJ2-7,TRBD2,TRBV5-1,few,TGCGCCAGCAGCGCCGGGGGGCTAGCGGGAGTACACGAGCAGTACTTC,CASSAGGLAGVHEQYF
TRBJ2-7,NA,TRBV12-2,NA,TGTGCAAGTCGCCAACAAGGGGTAACGGGAGGTTGTACTGAGCAGTACTTC,CASRQQGVTGGCTEQYF